In this sample, the clone carrying this TCR beta chain turned up a few times. Since it is a stray read in a library aimed at alpha chains, this beta chain has a size that is not meaningful. Time point indicated: sample taken at primary tumor resection. Sequencing of whole RNA from tumor, nontumor lung or frozen PBMC involved no sorting. TCRdb reanalysed the 5' RACE reads using MiXCR and keeps one entry per CDR3 protein. This sample carries under 4,000 distinct CDR3 sequences, roughly 29% of them seen once, and the ten largest clones take about 40%. This entry belongs to a study of spatial heterogeneity in lung cancer. V was shortened by 6 bases and J by 0 bases, with 14 bases between the two germline ends. This CDR3 is built from 16 residues. Germline CDR1 is SGHVS and CDR2 is FQNEAQ.

The sequence derives from a female donor with early-stage non-small cell lung cancer. Here the sequenced sample was PBMCs, taken at surgery. The chain uses TRBV7-8 and TRBJ2-2; D not resolved. CDR3 sequence reads: CASSQNRGANTGELFF. CDR3 sequence (DNA): TGTGCCAGCAGTCAAAATCGTGGCGCGAACACCGGGGAGCTGTTTTTT.